This T cell receptor beta chain was observed in a study of human T cells and chemical hapten exposure. Overall study: Sensitization applied 2% DPC to roughly 2 cm by roughly 2 cm of upper inner arm skin.

The study's library attached unique molecular identifiers to single cDNA molecules. Authors' methods: Counts of TCRs in each sample centred on a median of about 99,000 and extended from around 25,000 to 690,000. TCRdb analysed the RACE reads with MiXCR anew, one entry per CDR3 protein. Clone size and V and J calls follow TCRdb, not the original study. The top ten clones hold about 2% of a sample with 80,000 to 95,000 distinct CDR3 sequences, approximately 10% of them seen once. Trimming took 6 bases from V and 4 from J; bases not matched to a gene: 10. This CDR3 comprises 17 residues. Germline V gives CDR1 LNHDA, CDR2 SQIVND (reference sequence). Time point reported: patch test 2, 6 weeks after DPC sensitization. Documented treatment: therapeutic diphenylcyclopropenone sensitization with weekly scalp DPC. Study outcomes and limitations: DPC sensitization left the count of TCRs above 1 in 1000 unchanged.

Points on this clonotype: Its antigen is unidentified.

The sequencing here drew on whole blood, taken in connection with sensitization to the hapten diphenylcyclopropenone (DPC). This receptor was obtained from a man between 35 and 55 years old with alopecia areata. Some clones in this sample may be carry-over from other donors' samples. The gene calls are TRBV19 and TRBJ2-2, with 11 nucleotides matching TRBD2. The CDR3 spells CASRPGTSGRSTGELFF. In nucleotides, the CDR3 is TGTGCCAGTAGGCCTGGGACTAGCGGAAGGAGCACCGGGGAGCTGTTTTTT. The variable domain in full, with the rest retrieved from reference TRBV19 and TRBJ2-2, is DGGITQSPKYLFRKEGQNVTLSCEQNLNHDAMYWYRQDPGQGLRLIYYSQIVNDFQKGDIAEGYSVSREKKESFPLTVTSAQKNPTAFYLCASRPGTSGRSTGELFFGEGSRLTVL.